The subject of this entry is one T cell receptor beta chain. The antigen it binds to is not known. The record has no base qualities; no much larger clone is one base away. Each collaborating institution followed its own protocols to collect whole blood in K2EDTA tubes. For TCRbeta analysis, collaborators shipped samples as frozen whole blood, isolated PBMCs, or DNA extracted from either of those sample types. Germline trimming amounts to 1 base on V and 3 bases on J, with 2 as the count of junction bases outside the gene matches. The germline V gene (reference sequence) sets CDR1 to SEHNR and CDR2 to FQNEAQ. The CDR3 goes from the cysteine to the phenylalanine over 15 residues. Only the CDR3 portion is preserved as DNA: 45 bases, with reading frame beginning at the first base. The immunoSEQ Assay, a bias-controlled multiplex PCR, was used to amplify TCRbeta CDR3 regions from genomic DNA. The study's processing was this. Within the assay, amplification of reference gene primers was used to estimate how many nucleated cells each sample contained. To quantify the absolute abundance of each unique TCRbeta CDR3 rearrangement, sequence reads were collapsed and filtered. Productive Simpson clonality was computed per sample as the square root of Simpson's diversity index over productive rearrangements. In TCRdb, the immuneACCESS table is reduced to in-frame sequences with V and J assigned. These tables do not hold every clone; where another copy was compared, an unresolved V gene accounts for under half, and the others remain unexplained. V, J and clone size are those of that table, while D and trimming were read from the DNA. This sample comprises 120,000 to 150,000 clones, roughly 76% of them detected only once. The ten largest clones take up roughly 8.3% of the sample.

The sample belongs to a study of blood T cell repertoires in COVID-19 (dated by TCRdb to about 2020). Some background on the complete study: Collaborator samples came from the United States, Italy and Spain and covered acute and convalescent phases of COVID-19. The prospective study material was composed of cDNA or gDNA derived from T cells, B-cell-depleted T cells, or PBMCs. Subjects who had been exposed to COVID-19, were actively infected with it, or had recovered from it provided the deeply sampled blood TCRbeta repertoires that made up the dataset. The repertoires were released in a freely available public database meant as a resource for research on the immune response to SARS-CoV-2. The samples were drawn from two sources: the first 160 participants of the ongoing ImmuneRACE study, and 1,200 or so subjects contributed by 6 global collaborators. A de-identified subject ID, COVID-19 status, age in years and sex were almost always included in the sample metadata. Where available, HLA class I and class II types were obtained from metadata supplied by the sample provider rather than from assay-based typing.

General study outcomes and caveats: The amount of clinical and demographic metadata varied by source and participant and was provided uncurated.

Material: peripheral blood. This chain joins TRBV7-9 to TRBJ2-3; 9 junctional bases match TRBD1. The clonotype originates from a human donor with acute or convalescent COVID-19. The donor label of this sample is uncertain. The CDR3 protein is CASSLGDRDTDTQYF. The bases read TGTGCCAGCAGCTTAGGGGACAGGGATACAGATACGCAGTATTTT. With the rest looked up from the reference TRBV7-9 and TRBJ2-3 genes rather than sequenced, the full variable domain is DTGVSQNPRHKITKRGQNVTFRCDPISEHNRLYWYRQTLGQGPEFLTYFQNEAQLEKSRLLSDRFSAERPKGSFSTLEIQRTEQGDSAMYLCASSLGDRDTDTQYFGPGTRLTVL.